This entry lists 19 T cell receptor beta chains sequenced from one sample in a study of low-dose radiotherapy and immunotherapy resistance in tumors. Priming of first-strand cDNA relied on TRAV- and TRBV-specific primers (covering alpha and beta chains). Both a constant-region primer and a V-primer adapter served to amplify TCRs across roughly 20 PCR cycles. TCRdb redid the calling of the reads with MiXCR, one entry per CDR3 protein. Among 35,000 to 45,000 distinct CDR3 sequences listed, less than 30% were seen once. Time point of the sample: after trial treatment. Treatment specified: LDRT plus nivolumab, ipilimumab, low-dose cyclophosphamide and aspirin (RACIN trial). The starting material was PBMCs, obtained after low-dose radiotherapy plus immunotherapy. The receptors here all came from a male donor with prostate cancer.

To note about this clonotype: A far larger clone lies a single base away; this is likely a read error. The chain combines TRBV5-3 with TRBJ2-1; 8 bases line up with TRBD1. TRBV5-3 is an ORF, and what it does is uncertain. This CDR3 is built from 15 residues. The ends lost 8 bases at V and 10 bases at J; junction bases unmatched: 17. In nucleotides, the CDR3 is TGTGCCAGCAGCCCCTCGGACAGGGCGGCAAACGAGCAGTTCTTC. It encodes CASSPSDRAANEQFF.

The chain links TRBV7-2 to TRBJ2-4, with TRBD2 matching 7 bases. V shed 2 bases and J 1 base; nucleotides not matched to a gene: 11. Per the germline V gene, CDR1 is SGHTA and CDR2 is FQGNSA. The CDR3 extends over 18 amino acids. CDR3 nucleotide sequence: TGTGCCAGCAGCTTAAGGATGACTAGCCCGGGGGCCAAAAACATTCAGTACTTC. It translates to CASSLRMTSPGAKNIQYF.

CDR3 protein: CASSFSAGDYNEQFF. The CDR3, as DNA: TGCGCCAGCAGCTTCTCCGCGGGAGATTACAATGAGCAGTTCTTC. The gene calls are TRBV5-1 and TRBJ2-1, with 7 bases matching TRBD2. V was clipped by 2 bases and J by 4 bases; unmatched bases: 6. The CDR3 loop spans 15 amino acids. Germline V CDR1 and CDR2: SGHRS, YFSETQ.

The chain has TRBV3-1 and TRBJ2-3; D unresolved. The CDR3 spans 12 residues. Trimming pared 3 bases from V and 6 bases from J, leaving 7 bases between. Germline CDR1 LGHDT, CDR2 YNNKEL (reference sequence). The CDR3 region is CASSHSRDTQYF. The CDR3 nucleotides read TGTGCCAGCAGCCACAGTAGGGATACGCAGTATTTT.

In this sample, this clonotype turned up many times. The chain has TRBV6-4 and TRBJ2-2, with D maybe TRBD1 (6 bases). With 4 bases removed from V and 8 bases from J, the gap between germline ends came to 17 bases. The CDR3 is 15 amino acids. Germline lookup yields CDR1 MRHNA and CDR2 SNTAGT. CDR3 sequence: CASSAAAGARGELFF. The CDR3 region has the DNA TGTGCCAGCAGTGCTGCTGCAGGGGCGAGAGGGGAGCTGTTTTTT.

This CDR3 is CASSPAVVNTGELFF. The CDR3 DNA sequence: TGCGCCAGCAGCCCTGCGGTGGTCAACACCGGGGAGCTGTTTTTT. V gene TRBV4-1 combines with J gene TRBJ2-2, with D unresolved. Germline V gives CDR1 MGHRA, CDR2 YSYEKL. The CDR3 loop spans 15 amino acids. Deletions cut 4 bases from V and 2 bases from J, with 11 bases between.

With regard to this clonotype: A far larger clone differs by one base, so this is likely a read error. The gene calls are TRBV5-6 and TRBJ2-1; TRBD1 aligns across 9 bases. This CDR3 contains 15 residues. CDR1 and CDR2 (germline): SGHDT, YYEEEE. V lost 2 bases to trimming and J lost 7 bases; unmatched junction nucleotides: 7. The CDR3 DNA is TGTGCCAGCAGCTTTGCCTGGACAGGGGCTAATGAGCAGTTCTTC. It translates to CASSFAWTGANEQFF.

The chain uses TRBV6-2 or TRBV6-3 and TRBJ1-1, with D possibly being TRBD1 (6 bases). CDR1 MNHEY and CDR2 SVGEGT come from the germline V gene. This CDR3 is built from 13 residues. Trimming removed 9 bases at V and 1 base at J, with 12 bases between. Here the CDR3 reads CASQMGQNTEAFF. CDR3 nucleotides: TGTGCCAGTCAAATGGGACAGAACACTGAAGCTTTCTTT.

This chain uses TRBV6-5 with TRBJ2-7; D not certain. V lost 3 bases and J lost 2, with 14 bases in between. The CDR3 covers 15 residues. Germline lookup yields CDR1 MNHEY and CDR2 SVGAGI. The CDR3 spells CASSYGLTTPYEQYF. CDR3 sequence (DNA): TGTGCCAGCAGTTATGGATTGACAACCCCCTACGAGCAGTACTTC.

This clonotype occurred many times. CDR3 DNA sequence: TGTGCCAGCAGCCGAGGCGAGGGGAGGGCAACAGATACGCAGTATTTT. Its translation: CASSRGEGRATDTQYF. V usage is TRBV9 and J usage is TRBJ2-3, with 7 positions matching TRBD2. Per the germline V gene, CDR1 is SGDLS and CDR2 is YYNGEE. The trim removed 4 bases at V and 3 bases at J, leaving 11 bases unmatched. This CDR3 has 16 amino acids.

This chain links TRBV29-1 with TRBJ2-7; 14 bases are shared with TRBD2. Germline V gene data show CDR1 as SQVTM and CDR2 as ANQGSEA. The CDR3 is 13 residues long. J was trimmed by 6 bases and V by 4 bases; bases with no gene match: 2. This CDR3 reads CSVAGLAGAEQYF. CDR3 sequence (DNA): TGCAGCGTTGCGGGACTAGCGGGAGCCGAGCAGTACTTC.

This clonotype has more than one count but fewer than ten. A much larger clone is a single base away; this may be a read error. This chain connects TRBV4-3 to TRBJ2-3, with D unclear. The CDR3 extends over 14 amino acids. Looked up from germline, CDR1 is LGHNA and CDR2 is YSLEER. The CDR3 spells CTSSQVKGTDTQYF. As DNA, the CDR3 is TGCACCAGCAGCCAAGTTAAGGGCACAGATACGCAGTATTTT.

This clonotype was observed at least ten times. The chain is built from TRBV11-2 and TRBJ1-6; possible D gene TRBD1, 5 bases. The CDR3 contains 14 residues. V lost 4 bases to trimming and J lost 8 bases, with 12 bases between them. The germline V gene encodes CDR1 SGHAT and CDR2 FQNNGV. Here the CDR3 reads CASSSRRDYSPLHF. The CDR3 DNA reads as TGTGCCAGCAGCTCCAGGAGGGACTATTCACCCCTCCACTTT. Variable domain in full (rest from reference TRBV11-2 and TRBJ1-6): EAGVAQSPRYKIIEKRQSVAFWCNPISGHATLYWYQQILGQGPKLLIQFQNNGVVDDSQLPKDRFSAERLKGVDSTLKIQPAKLEDSAVYLCASSSRRDYSPLHFGNGTRLTVT.

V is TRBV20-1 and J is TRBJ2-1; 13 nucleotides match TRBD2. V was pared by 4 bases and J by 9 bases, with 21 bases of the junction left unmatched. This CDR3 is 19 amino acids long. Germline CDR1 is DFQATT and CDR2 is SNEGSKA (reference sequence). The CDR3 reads CSANYGGSSTSGGAVEQFF. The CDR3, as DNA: TGCAGTGCTAACTATGGGGGCAGCAGCACTAGCGGGGGGGCAGTTGAGCAGTTCTTC.

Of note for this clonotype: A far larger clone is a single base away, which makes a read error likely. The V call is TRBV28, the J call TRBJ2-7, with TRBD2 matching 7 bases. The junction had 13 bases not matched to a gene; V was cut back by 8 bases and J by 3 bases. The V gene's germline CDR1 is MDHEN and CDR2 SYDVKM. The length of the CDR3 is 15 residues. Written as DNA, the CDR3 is TGTGCCAGCGGTTCCCTCGGGACTACTCACTACGAGCAGTACTTC. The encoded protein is CASGSLGTTHYEQYF.

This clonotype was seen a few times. The CDR3 nucleotides are TGTGCCAGCAGGCCACCCCCCAATGAGCAGTTCTTC. Translation gives CASRPPPNEQFF. The rearrangement links TRBV7-3 to TRBJ2-1; no clear D. Trimming removed 6 bases from V and 6 bases from J, with 9 bases in between. Germline V gives CDR1 SGHTA, CDR2 FQGTGA. The CDR3 runs to 12 residues.

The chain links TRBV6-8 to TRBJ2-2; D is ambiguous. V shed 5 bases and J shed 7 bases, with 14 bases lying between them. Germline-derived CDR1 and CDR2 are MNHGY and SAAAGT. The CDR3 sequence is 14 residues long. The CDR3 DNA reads TGTGCCAGCAGTCCTAGTGGCCTGGGCGGGGAGCTGTTTTTT. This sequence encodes CASSPSGLGGELFF.

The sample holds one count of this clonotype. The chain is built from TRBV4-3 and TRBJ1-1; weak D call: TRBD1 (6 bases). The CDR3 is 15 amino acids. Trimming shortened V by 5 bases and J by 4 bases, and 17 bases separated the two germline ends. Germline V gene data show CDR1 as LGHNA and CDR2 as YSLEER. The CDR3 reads CASSLVRGGGTEAFF. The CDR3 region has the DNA TGCGCCAGCAGCTTAGTCAGGGGCGGGGGCACTGAAGCTTTCTTT.

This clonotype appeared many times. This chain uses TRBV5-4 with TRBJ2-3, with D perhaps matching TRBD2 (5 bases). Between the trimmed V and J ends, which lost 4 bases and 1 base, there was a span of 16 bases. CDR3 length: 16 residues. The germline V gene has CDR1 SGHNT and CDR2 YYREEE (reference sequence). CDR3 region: CASSPPLGGRTDTQYF. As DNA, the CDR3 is TGTGCCAGCAGCCCCCCCCTAGGAGGCCGCACAGATACGCAGTATTTT.